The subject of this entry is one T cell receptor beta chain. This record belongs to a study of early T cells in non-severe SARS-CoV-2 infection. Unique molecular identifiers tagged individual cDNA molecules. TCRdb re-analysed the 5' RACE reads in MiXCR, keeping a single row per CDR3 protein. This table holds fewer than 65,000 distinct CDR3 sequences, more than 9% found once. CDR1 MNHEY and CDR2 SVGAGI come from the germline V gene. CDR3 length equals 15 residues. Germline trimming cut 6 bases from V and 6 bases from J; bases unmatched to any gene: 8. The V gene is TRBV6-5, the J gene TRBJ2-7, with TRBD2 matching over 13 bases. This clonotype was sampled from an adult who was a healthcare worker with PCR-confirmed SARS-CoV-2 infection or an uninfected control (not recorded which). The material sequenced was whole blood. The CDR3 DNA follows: TGTGCCAGCAGCCCTCGACTAGCGGGAGGTGTCGAGCAGTACTTC. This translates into CASSPRLAGGVEQYF.